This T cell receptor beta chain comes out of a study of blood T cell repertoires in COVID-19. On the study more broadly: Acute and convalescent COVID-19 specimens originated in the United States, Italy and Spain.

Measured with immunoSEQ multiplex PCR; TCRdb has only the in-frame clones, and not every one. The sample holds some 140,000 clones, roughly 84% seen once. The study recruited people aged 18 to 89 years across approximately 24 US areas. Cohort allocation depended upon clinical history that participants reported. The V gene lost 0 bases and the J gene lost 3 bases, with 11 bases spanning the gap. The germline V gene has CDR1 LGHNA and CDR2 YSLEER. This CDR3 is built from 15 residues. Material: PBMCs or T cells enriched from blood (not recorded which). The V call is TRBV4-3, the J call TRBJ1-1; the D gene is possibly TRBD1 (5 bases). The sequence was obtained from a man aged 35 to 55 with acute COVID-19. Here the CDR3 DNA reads TGCGCCAGCAGCCAAGACGGGGGACCGGACACTGAAGCTTTCTTT. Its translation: CASSQDGGPDTEAFF.